The 10 T cell receptor beta chains given below trace back to one sample, sequenced in a study of blood T cell repertoires in COVID-19 (dated by TCRdb to the early 2020s). The library was made by the immunoSEQ multiplex PCR assay. As stored in TCRdb, this immuneACCESS dataset retains in-frame rearrangements with V and J assigned. A fraction of the clones does not appear; measured against another copy, unresolved V genes explain less than half of the discrepancy, and the remainder lacks a known reason. The table for this sample lists about 86,000 clones; roughly three quarters of them were counted only once. The biggest ten clones account for approximately 10% of the sample. Sequenced: peripheral blood. The receptors here all came from a man in his 70s with acute or convalescent COVID-19.

J is TRBJ1-2 and V is TRBV10-3; TRBD1 matches at 9 bases. The V gene end was trimmed by 4 bases and the J gene end by 1 base; junction bases not matched to a gene: 4. This CDR3 comprises 15 residues. Germline lookup yields CDR1 ENHRY and CDR2 SYGVKD. DNA of the CDR3: TGTGCCATCAGTGTCCCGGGACAGGGTAACTATGGCTACACCTTC. Protein product: CAISVPGQGNYGYTF.

This chain links TRBV7-3 with TRBJ2-1, with 9 bases matching TRBD2. The germline V gene has CDR1 SGHTA and CDR2 FQGTGA. The CDR3 runs to 15 residues. J was trimmed by 7 bases and V by 2 bases; bases with no gene match: 6. The CDR3 DNA reads TGTGCCAGCAGCTTAGAGCGGGGGGCAAGGAATGAGCAGTTCTTC. It yields the protein CASSLERGARNEQFF.

This clone was seen a single time. This sequence joins TRBV6-5 and TRBJ2-6; D remains ambiguous. V was cut by 8 bases and J by 4 bases, with 15 bases left in between. This CDR3 spans 15 amino acids. The germline V gene encodes CDR1 MNHEY and CDR2 SVGAGI. CDR3 region: CASAPVRRGANVLTF. In DNA form, the CDR3 reads TGTGCCAGCGCGCCTGTGAGGCGAGGGGCCAACGTCCTGACTTTC.

The rearrangement joins TRBV7-8 to TRBJ2-5; D uncertain. The CDR3 totals 14 residues. CDR1 and CDR2 (germline): SGHVS, FQNEAQ. V was trimmed by 1 base and J by 0 bases, leaving 6 bases between them. The CDR3 DNA reads as TGTGCCAGCAGCTTAGGCGGAAACCAAGAGACCCAGTACTTC. This encodes CASSLGGNQETQYF.

This chain uses TRBV2 with TRBJ2-2; 7 bases line up with TRBD1. Germline V gene sequence: CDR1 SNHLY, CDR2 FYNNEI. CDR3 length: 16 residues. With V trimmed by 6 bases and J by 0 bases, 7 bases remained unmatched. The CDR3 spells CASRGTVSTNTGELFF. The CDR3 DNA is TGTGCCAGCAGGGGGACAGTGTCCACGAACACCGGGGAGCTGTTTTTT.

This clone was counted once. The genes are TRBV29-1 and TRBJ2-5; D gene uncertain. The germline V gene encodes CDR1 SQVTM and CDR2 ANQGSEA. The CDR3 is 14 amino acids. The V end was cut by 4 bases, the J end by 0 bases, with 12 bases between. CDR3 sequence: CSVVGGSNQETQYF. For the CDR3, the DNA is TGCAGCGTTGTAGGCGGATCTAACCAAGAGACCCAGTACTTC. The variable domain in full, completed from reference TRBV29-1 and TRBJ2-5, reads SAVISQKPSRDICQRGTSLTIQCQVDSQVTMMFWYRQQPGQSLTLIATANQGSEATYESGFVIDKFPISRPNLTFSTLTVSNMSPEDSSIYLCSVVGGSNQETQYFGPGTRLLVL.

In its sample, this clone was seen once. V is TRBV6-2 or TRBV6-3 and J is TRBJ1-5; 11 positions agree with TRBD1. The trim removed 1 base at V and 3 bases at J, leaving 8 bases unmatched. Germline CDR1 and CDR2: MNHEY and SVGEGT. This CDR3 has 18 residues. CDR3 in amino acids: CASSYYRGQGAVNQPQHF. The CDR3 nucleotides read TGTGCCAGCAGTTACTATAGAGGACAGGGGGCCGTCAATCAGCCCCAGCATTTT.

This rearrangement joins TRBV9 to TRBJ2-3; D gene ambiguous. V was shortened by 5 bases and J by 1 base, with 11 bases between the two germline ends. The CDR3 has 14 amino acids. Germline CDR1 reads SGDLS; CDR2 reads YYNGEE. The DNA for the CDR3 is TGTGCCAGCAGTGCCAACTTGGGCACAGATACGCAGTATTTT. As protein: CASSANLGTDTQYF.

This clone was detected once. The chain joins TRBV7-7 to TRBJ2-2; D is uncertain. CDR3 length: 14 amino acids. CDR1 is SSHAT and CDR2 is FNYEAQ in the germline V gene (reference sequence). The ends were cut back, 0 bases at V and 2 bases at J, with 4 bases in the middle. The CDR3 loop is CASSLAYNTGELFF. The CDR3 coding sequence is TGTGCCAGCAGCTTAGCCTATAACACCGGGGAGCTGTTTTTT.

The chain carries TRBV27 and TRBJ1-3; 8 positions match TRBD1. The CDR3 runs to 18 residues. The J segment lost 0 bases and the V segment lost 4 bases, leaving 11 bases of the junction unmatched. CDR1 MNHEY and CDR2 SMNVEV come from the germline V gene (reference sequence). As DNA, the CDR3 is TGTGCCAGCAGTTCGTATGGTTCCAGGGGGCTCTCTGGAAACACCATATATTTT. Encoded protein: CASSSYGSRGLSGNTIYF.